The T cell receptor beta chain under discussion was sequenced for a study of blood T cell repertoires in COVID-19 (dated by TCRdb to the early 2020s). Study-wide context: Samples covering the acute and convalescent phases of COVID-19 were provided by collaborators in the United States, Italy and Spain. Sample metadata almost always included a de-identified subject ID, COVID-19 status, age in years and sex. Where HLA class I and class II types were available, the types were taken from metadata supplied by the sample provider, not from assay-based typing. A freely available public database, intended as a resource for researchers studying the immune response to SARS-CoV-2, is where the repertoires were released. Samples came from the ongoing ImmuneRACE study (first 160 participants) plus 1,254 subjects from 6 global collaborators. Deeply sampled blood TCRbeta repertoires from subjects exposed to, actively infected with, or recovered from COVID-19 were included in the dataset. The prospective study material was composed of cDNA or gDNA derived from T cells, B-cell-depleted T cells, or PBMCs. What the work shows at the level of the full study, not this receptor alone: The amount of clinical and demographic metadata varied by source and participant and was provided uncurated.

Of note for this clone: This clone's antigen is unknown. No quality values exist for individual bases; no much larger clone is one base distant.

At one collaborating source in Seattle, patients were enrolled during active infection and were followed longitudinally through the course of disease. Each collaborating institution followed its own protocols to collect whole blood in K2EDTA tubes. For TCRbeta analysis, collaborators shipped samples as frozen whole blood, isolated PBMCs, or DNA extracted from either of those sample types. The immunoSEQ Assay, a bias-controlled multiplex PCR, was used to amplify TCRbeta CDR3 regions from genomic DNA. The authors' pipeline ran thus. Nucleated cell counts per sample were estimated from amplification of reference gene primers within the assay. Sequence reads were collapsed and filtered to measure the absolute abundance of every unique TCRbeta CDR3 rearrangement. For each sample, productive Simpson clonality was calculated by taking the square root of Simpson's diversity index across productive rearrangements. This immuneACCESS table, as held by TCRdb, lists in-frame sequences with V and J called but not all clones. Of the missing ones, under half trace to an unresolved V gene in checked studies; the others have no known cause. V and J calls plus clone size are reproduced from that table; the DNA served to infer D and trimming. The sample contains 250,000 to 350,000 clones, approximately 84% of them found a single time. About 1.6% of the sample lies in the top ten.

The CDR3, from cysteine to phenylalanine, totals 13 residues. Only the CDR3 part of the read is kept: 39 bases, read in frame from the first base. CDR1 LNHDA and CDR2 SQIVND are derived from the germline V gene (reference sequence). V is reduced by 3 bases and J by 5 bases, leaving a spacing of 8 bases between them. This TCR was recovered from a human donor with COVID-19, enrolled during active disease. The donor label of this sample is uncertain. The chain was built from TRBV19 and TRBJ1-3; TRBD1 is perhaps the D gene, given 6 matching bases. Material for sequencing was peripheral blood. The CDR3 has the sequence CASSIGGRNTIYF. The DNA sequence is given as TGTGCCAGTAGTATCGGGGGGCGAAACACCATATATTTT.